This T cell receptor beta chain comes out of a study of human T cells and chemical hapten exposure. Time point meaning: patch test 1, 2 weeks after DPC sensitization. Regarding treatment: therapeutic diphenylcyclopropenone sensitization with weekly scalp DPC. It was unfractionated whole blood from which total RNA was extracted. In this sample, this clonotype turned up many times. TCRdb called the RACE reads again in MiXCR, with one record for every CDR3 protein. The sample lists approximately 350,000 distinct CDR3 sequences; around 7% were seen once. CDR1 and CDR2 from the germline V gene are SGHTA and FQGNSA. The CDR3 runs to 16 residues. Trimming at V came to 2 bases and at J to 3 bases, leaving 6 bases not matched to a gene.

The TCR originated in a woman aged 18-29 years with alopecia areata. Some clones in this sample may be carry-over from other donors' samples. The chain is built from TRBV7-2 and TRBJ2-3; TRBD2 agrees at 9 bases. Source: whole blood, taken in connection with sensitization to the hapten diphenylcyclopropenone (DPC). This CDR3 is CASSLIAGESTDTQYF. The CDR3 coding sequence is TGTGCCAGCAGCTTAATAGCGGGGGAGAGTACAGATACGCAGTATTTT. The full variable domain, rest sourced from reference TRBV7-2 and TRBJ2-3, is GAGVSQSPSNKVTEKGKDVELRCDPISGHTALYWYRQSLGQGLEFLIYFQGNSAPDKSGLPSDRFSAERTGGSVSTLTIQRTQQEDSAVYLCASSLIAGESTDTQYFGPGTRLTVL.